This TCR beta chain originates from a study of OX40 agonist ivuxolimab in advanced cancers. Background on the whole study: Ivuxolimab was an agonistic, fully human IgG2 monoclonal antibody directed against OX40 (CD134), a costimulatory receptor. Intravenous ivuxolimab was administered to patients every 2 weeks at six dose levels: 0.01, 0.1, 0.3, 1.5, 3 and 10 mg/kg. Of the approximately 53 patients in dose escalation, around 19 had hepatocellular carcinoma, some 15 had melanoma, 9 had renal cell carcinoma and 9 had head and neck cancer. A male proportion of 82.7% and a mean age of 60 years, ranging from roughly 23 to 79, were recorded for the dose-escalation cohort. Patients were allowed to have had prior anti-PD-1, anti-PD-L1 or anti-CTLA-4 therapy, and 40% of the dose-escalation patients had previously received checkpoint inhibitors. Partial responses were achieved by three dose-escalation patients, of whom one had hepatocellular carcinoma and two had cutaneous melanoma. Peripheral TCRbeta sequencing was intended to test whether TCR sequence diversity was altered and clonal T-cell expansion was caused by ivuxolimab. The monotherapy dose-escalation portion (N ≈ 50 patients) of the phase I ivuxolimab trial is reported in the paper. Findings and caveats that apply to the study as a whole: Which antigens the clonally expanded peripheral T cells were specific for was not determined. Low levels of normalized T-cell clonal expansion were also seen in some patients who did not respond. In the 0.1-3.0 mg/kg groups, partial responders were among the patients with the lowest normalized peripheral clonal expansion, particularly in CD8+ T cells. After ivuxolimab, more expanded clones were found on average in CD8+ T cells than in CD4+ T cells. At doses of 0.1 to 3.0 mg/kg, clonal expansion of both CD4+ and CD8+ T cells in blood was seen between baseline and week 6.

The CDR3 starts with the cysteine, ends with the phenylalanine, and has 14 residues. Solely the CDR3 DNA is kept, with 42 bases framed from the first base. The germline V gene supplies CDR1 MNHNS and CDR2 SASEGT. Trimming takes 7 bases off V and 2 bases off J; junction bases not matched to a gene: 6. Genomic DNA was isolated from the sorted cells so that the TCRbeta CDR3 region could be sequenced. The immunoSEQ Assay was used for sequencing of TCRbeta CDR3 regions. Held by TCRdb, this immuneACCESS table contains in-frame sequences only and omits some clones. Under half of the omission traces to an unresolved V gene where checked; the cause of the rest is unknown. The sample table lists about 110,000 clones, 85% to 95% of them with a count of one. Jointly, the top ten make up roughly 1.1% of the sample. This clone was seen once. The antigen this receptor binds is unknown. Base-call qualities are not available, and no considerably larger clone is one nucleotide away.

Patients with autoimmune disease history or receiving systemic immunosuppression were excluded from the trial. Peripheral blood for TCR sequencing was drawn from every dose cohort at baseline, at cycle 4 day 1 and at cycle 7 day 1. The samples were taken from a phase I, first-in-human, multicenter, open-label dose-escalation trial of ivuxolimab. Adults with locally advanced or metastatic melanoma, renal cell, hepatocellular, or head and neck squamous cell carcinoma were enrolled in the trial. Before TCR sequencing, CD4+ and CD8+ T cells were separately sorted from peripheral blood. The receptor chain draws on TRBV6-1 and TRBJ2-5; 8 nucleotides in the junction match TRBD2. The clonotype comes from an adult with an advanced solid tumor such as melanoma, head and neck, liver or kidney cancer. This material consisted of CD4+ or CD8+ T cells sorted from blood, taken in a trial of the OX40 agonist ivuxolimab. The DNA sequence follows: TGTGCCAGCACCTTCCGGGGGGGTCAAGAGACCCAGTACTTC. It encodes CASTFRGGQETQYF.